The 26 T cell receptor beta chains given below trace back to one sample, sequenced in a study of siplizumab effects on memory and regulatory T cells (dated by TCRdb to 2018 to 2020). Library creation used the immunoSEQ multiplex PCR assay. TCRdb carries this immuneACCESS record with in-frame sequences only. Its versions omit some clonotypes, under half of them owing to an unresolved V gene in the studies checked, with the rest unexplained. The sample table holds approximately 100,000 clones, of which around 90% were seen once. The top ten constitute around 12% of the sample. Material: non-Treg CD4+ T cells sorted from blood. The cell subset or site label, read with the paper, signifies: FACS-sorted unstimulated CD4+ non-regulatory T cells. These receptors were collected from a human donor in good health.

The chain couples TRBV7-8 to TRBJ2-7; 8 bases map to TRBD1. Germline CDR1 reads SGHVS; CDR2 reads FQNEAQ. The CDR3 extends over 14 amino acids. V shed 4 bases, J shed 4 bases, and the junction held 6 bases outside the gene matches. CDR3 protein: CASSSDRVGYEQYF. The CDR3 DNA follows: TGTGCCAGCAGCTCGGACAGGGTAGGGTACGAGCAGTACTTC.

The DNA for the CDR3 is TGCGCCAGCAGTGAGTGGGGGGGGCCCTATTACACAGATACGCAGTATTTT. It yields the protein CASSEWGGPYYTDTQYF. The chain combines TRBV10-1 with TRBJ2-3; TRBD2 is a possible D gene (7 bases). The CDR3 covers 17 residues. V gave up 1 base and J gave up 2 bases, with 16 bases separating them. CDR1 and CDR2 from the germline V gene are WNHNN and SYGVQD (reference sequence).

The J gene is TRBJ2-2, the V gene TRBV18; TRBD2 agrees at 9 bases. CDR3 length: 17 residues. Germline V gene lookup returns CDR1 KGHSH and CDR2 LQKENI. J lost 0 bases, V lost 1 base, and 3 bases had no gene match. The CDR3 DNA reads TGTGCCAGCTCACCACAGCGGGGGGACCCGAACACCGGGGAGCTGTTTTTT. As protein: CASSPQRGDPNTGELFF.

The rearrangement joins TRBV14 to TRBJ2-1; D is possibly TRBD1 or TRBD2 (5 bases each). Germline CDR1 reads SGHDN; CDR2 reads FVKESK. The CDR3 contains 16 residues. V was shortened by 2 bases and J by 8 bases, with 19 bases between the two germline ends. The CDR3: CASSQRGPGRRDEQFF. In DNA form, the CDR3 reads TGTGCCAGCAGCCAAAGGGGCCCGGGGCGTCGGGATGAGCAGTTCTTC.

This chain joins TRBV11-1 and TRBJ2-3, with 10 bases lining up with TRBD1. The CDR3 is 17 amino acids. V gave up 3 bases and J gave up 3 bases; unmatched junction bases: 9. Germline CDR1 and CDR2: SGHAT and FQDESV (reference sequence). This chain's CDR3 is CASSFPTGTGVTDTQYF. CDR3 sequence (DNA): TGTGCCAGCAGCTTTCCAACCGGGACAGGGGTGACAGATACGCAGTATTTT.

The chain uses TRBV19 and TRBJ2-5; D might be TRBD2 (5 bases). The germline V gene has CDR1 LNHDA and CDR2 SQIVND (reference sequence). CDR3 length: 15 residues. The V gene lost 3 bases and the J gene lost 2 bases, with 13 bases spanning the gap. This CDR3 reads CASSMSGSGQETQYF. The DNA of the CDR3 is TGTGCCAGTAGTATGAGTGGGAGTGGGCAAGAGACCCAGTACTTC.

The rearrangement links TRBV28 to TRBJ1-1; D not resolved. The CDR3 contains 12 residues. The V end was cut by 8 bases, the J end by 6 bases, with 13 bases between. The germline gives CDR1 MDHEN, CDR2 SYDVKM. CDR3 protein: CASLLSGSEAFF. The DNA for the CDR3 is TGTGCCAGCTTACTGAGCGGCTCTGAAGCTTTCTTT. Full variable domain (rest looked up from reference TRBV28 and TRBJ1-1): DVKVTQSSRYLVKRTGEKVFLECVQDMDHENMFWYRQDPGLGLRLIYFSYDVKMKEKGDIPEGYSVSREKKERFSLILESASTNQTSMYLCASLLSGSEAFFGQGTRLTVV.

The CDR3 bases are TGCGCCAGCAGCTTAGGAGGCCCTGGAAACACCATATATTTT. Protein product: CASSLGGPGNTIYF. The V gene is TRBV5-1, the J gene TRBJ1-3, with unresolved D. Looked up from germline, CDR1 is SGHRS and CDR2 is YFSETQ. This CDR3 contains 14 residues. Between the trimmed V and J ends, which lost 2 bases and 2 bases, there was a span of 8 bases.

The chain recombines TRBV9 with TRBJ2-1; D tentatively reads TRBD1 or TRBD2 (5 bases each). V lost 0 bases and J 3 bases, leaving 10 bases between the germline ends. CDR1 and CDR2 (germline): SGDLS, YYNGEE. CDR3 length: 15 residues. In DNA, the CDR3 is TGTGCCAGCAGCGTAGCCCCGGGGCTCTACAATGAGCAGTTCTTC. Its protein is CASSVAPGLYNEQFF.

This chain joins TRBV5-1 and TRBJ1-6; D possibly corresponds to TRBD1 (5 bases). The V gene lost 3 bases and the J gene lost 7 bases, with 11 bases spanning the gap. From germline, CDR1 is SGHRS and CDR2 YFSETQ. CDR3 size: 14 residues. The CDR3 DNA follows: TGCGCCAGCAGCTCGGGGCTGGAAAATTCACCCCTCCACTTT. It encodes CASSSGLENSPLHF. Drawing the rest from reference TRBV5-1 and TRBJ1-6, the complete variable domain is KAGVTQTPRYLIKTRGQQVTLSCSPISGHRSVSWYQQTPGQGLQFLFEYFSETQRNKGNFPGRFSGRQFSNSRSEMNVSTLELGDSALYLCASSSGLENSPLHFGNGTRLTVT.

This sequence joins TRBV6-1 and TRBJ2-7; no definite D call. The CDR3 has 15 residues. With 1 base removed from V and 2 bases from J, the gap between germline ends came to 12 bases. Germline V CDR1 and CDR2: MNHNS, SASEGT. The CDR3 nucleotides read TGTGCCAGCAGTGAAGTAGGCAGGTTCACCTACGAGCAGTACTTC. Translating it yields CASSEVGRFTYEQYF.

This clone was counted once. This chain links TRBV5-1 with TRBJ2-7; no definite D call. The CDR3 is 15 amino acids. CDR1 is SGHRS, CDR2 YFSETQ, per germline. V lost 0 bases and J lost 2, with 12 bases in between. The CDR3 DNA reads as TGCGCCAGCAGCTTGGCCTCGGGCGGACCCTACGAGCAGTACTTC. It specifies CASSLASGGPYEQYF.

The gene calls are TRBV10-1 and TRBJ2-1; 8 nucleotides align to TRBD2. The CDR3 is 15 residues long. Germline V gene sequence: CDR1 WNHNN, CDR2 SYGVQD (reference sequence). The V gene end was trimmed by 0 bases and the J gene end by 7 bases; junction bases not matched to a gene: 5. In nucleotides, the CDR3 is TGCGCCAGCAGTGAGTCTTCGGGAGGGCTGAATGAGCAGTTCTTC. Its protein is CASSESSGGLNEQFF.

J is TRBJ1-4 and V is TRBV18, with D perhaps TRBD1 (5 bases). The CDR3 totals 16 residues. V was shortened by 3 bases and J by 2 bases, with 13 bases between the two germline ends. Germline-derived CDR1 and CDR2 are KGHSH and LQKENI. The CDR3 DNA is TGTGCCAGCTCACCCAATCAGGGAGGGACTAATGAAAAACTGTTTTTT. Translation: CASSPNQGGTNEKLFF.

V and J are TRBV10-3 and TRBJ1-4; TRBD1 might be the D (5 bases). This CDR3 is built from 15 residues. Per germline, CDR1 ENHRY and CDR2 SYGVKD. Trimming took off 4 bases at V and 7 bases at J, with 16 bases between the two ends. CDR3 amino acids: CAISAGGFVGEKLFF. CDR3 bases: TGTGCCATCAGTGCTGGGGGGTTTGTTGGTGAAAAACTGTTTTTT.

This clone was observed a single time. This chain joins TRBV28 and TRBJ1-6; D call uncertain. The V and J ends lost 4 bases and 9 bases respectively, with 13 bases between them. Per germline, CDR1 MDHEN and CDR2 SYDVKM. This CDR3 has 14 residues. The CDR3: CASSSSGYSSPLHF. The DNA for the CDR3 is TGTGCCAGCAGTTCGTCTGGATACAGTTCACCCCTCCACTTT. The full variable domain, completed using reference TRBV28 and TRBJ1-6, is DVKVTQSSRYLVKRTGEKVFLECVQDMDHENMFWYRQDPGLGLRLIYFSYDVKMKEKGDIPEGYSVSREKKERFSLILESASTNQTSMYLCASSSSGYSSPLHFGNGTRLTVT.

This chain links TRBV11-3 with TRBJ2-7; TRBD1 agrees at 7 bases. From germline, CDR1 is SGHNT and CDR2 YENEEA. This CDR3 contains 14 residues. Germline trimming cut 5 bases from V and 4 bases from J; bases unmatched to any gene: 8. Written as DNA, the CDR3 is TGTGCCAGCAGCCTAATGACAGGGACGTACGAGCAGTACTTC. Translated, it gives CASSLMTGTYEQYF.

This clone appeared a single time. The chain joins TRBV7-8 to TRBJ2-1; 12 positions agree with TRBD1. CDR1 SGHVS and CDR2 FQNEAQ come from the germline V gene. Unmatched junction bases numbered 6, after V lost 5 bases and J lost 7 bases. CDR3 length equals 15 residues. This chain's CDR3 is CASSRDRGRVNEQFF. In nucleotides, the CDR3 is TGTGCCAGCAGCCGGGACAGGGGGCGCGTAAATGAGCAGTTCTTC.

The chain is built from TRBV29-1 and TRBJ2-1; D remains unclear. V gave up 4 bases and J gave up 5 bases, with 9 bases separating them. The CDR3 totals 12 residues. Per germline, CDR1 SQVTM and CDR2 ANQGSEA. The CDR3 here is CSVVGQDNEQFF. The CDR3 DNA follows: TGCAGCGTTGTAGGGCAGGACAATGAGCAGTTCTTC.

This clone showed up just once. V and J are TRBV6-6 and TRBJ2-3; 7 nucleotides align to TRBD1. Germline CDR1 reads MNHNY; CDR2 reads SVGAGI (reference sequence). The J segment lost 4 bases and the V segment lost 6 bases, leaving 10 bases of the junction unmatched. CDR3 size: 15 residues. The CDR3 loop reads CASSPTDRASDTQYF. The DNA of the CDR3 is TGTGCCAGCAGCCCCACTGACAGGGCTTCAGATACGCAGTATTTT.

J is TRBJ2-3 and V is TRBV10-3; a weak D match, TRBD2 (5 bases). This CDR3 is built from 15 residues. V lost 8 bases, J lost 1 base, and 16 bases lay in between. Germline CDR1 is ENHRY and CDR2 is SYGVKD. The CDR3 DNA reads TGTGCCATCCGAGAGATGGGGAGCGGCACAGATACGCAGTATTTT. Translating it yields CAIREMGSGTDTQYF.

The chain carries TRBV29-1 and TRBJ2-1, with D maybe TRBD1 (5 bases). V lost 6 bases, J lost 4 bases, and 19 bases lay in between. CDR1 and CDR2 from the germline V gene are SQVTM and ANQGSEA. This CDR3 has 15 amino acids. CDR3 sequence reads: CSVDRVANRYNEQFF. Here the CDR3 DNA reads TGCAGCGTAGACAGAGTAGCAAACCGGTACAATGAGCAGTTCTTC.

The chain employs TRBV5-1 and TRBJ2-7; TRBD1 agrees at 10 bases. Germline-derived CDR1 and CDR2 are SGHRS and YFSETQ. V was clipped by 4 bases and J by 5 bases; unmatched bases: 15. The CDR3 runs to 17 residues. The CDR3 DNA follows: TGCGCCAGCAGCCCGATGGTTTTCCGGGACAGGGGCAACGAGCAGTACTTC. This codes for CASSPMVFRDRGNEQYF. The full variable domain, rest sourced from reference TRBV5-1 and TRBJ2-7, is KAGVTQTPRYLIKTRGQQVTLSCSPISGHRSVSWYQQTPGQGLQFLFEYFSETQRNKGNFPGRFSGRQFSNSRSEMNVSTLELGDSALYLCASSPMVFRDRGNEQYFGPGTRLTVT.

This chain uses TRBV6-6 with TRBJ2-3; 15 nucleotides align to TRBD2. Germline V lookup: CDR1 MNHNY, CDR2 SVGAGI (reference sequence). This CDR3 has 14 amino acids. With 6 bases clipped from V and 8 bases from J, the junction kept 3 bases outside the gene matches. The CDR3: CASSRGLAGGTQYF. CDR3 DNA: TGTGCCAGCAGCCGGGGACTAGCGGGAGGTACGCAGTATTTT.

The genes are TRBV14 and TRBJ1-2; D call uncertain. The CDR3 spans 13 residues. CDR1 is SGHDN and CDR2 is FVKESK in the germline V gene. Between the trimmed V and J ends, which lost 1 base and 4 bases, there was a span of 7 bases. The CDR3 nucleotides read TGTGCCAGCAGCCAAGGACTGATCTATGGCTACACCTTC. Protein sequence: CASSQGLIYGYTF.

The V call is TRBV6-4, the J call TRBJ1-4, with D unresolved. The CDR3 length is 8 residues. Trimming removed 9 bases from V and 7 bases from J, with 0 bases in between. Germline V CDR1 and CDR2: MRHNA, SNTAGT. CDR3 sequence: CASEKLFF. The DNA for the CDR3 is TGTGCCAGTGAAAAACTGTTTTTT.